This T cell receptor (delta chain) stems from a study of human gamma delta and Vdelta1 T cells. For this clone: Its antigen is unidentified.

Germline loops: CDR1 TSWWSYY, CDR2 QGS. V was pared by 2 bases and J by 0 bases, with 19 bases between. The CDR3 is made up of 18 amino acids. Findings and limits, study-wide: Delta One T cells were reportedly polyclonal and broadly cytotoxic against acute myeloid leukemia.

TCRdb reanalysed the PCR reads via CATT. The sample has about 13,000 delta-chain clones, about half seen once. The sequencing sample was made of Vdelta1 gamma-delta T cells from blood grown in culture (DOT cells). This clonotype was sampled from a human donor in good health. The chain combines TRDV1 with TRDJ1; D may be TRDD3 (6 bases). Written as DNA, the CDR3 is TGTGCTCTTGGGGAAGTCCCCCCGCGGGGGGAGTACACCGATAAACTCATCTTT. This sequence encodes CALGEVPPRGEYTDKLIF.